The 10 T cell receptor beta chains reported below all come from one sample, sequenced in a study of T cells after yellow fever vaccination. A single record per CDR3 protein comes from TCRdb applying MiXCR to the 5' RACE reads. The table includes approximately 330,000 distinct CDR3 sequences, about 4% detected once. The sample was PBMCs, taken 5 days after the yellow fever booster vaccination. All receptors come from a young man who received the YFV17D yellow fever vaccine.

This clonotype was picked up many times. The V and J genes are TRBV27 and TRBJ2-2, with D unresolved. Looked up from germline, CDR1 is MNHEY and CDR2 is SMNVEV (reference sequence). CDR3 length: 15 amino acids. V shed 5 bases and J shed 2 bases, with 12 bases lying between them. Written as DNA, the CDR3 is TGTGCCAGCAGTCCCCGGACCGATAACACCGGGGAGCTGTTTTTT. Its protein product is CASSPRTDNTGELFF.

This clonotype has at least ten counts. The chain joins TRBV20-1 to TRBJ2-3, with 9 bases aligning to TRBD2. The V gene's germline CDR1 is DFQATT and CDR2 SNEGSKA (reference sequence). Trimming took 5 bases from V and 5 from J; bases not matched to a gene: 8. This CDR3 region has 14 residues. The chain's CDR3 is CSARGIAGEDTQYF. The DNA for the CDR3 is TGCAGTGCTCGGGGGATAGCGGGGGAAGATACGCAGTATTTT.

The CDR3 nucleotides are TGTGCCAGCAGCCAAGAAGCCCTAGCGGGGTTCCAAGAGACCCAGTACTTC. As protein: CASSQEALAGFQETQYF. The chain has TRBV3-1 and TRBJ2-5, with 9 bases identical to TRBD2. The CDR3 is made up of 17 amino acids. V dropped 0 bases and J dropped 1; count of bases not matched to a gene: 6. From germline, CDR1 is LGHDT and CDR2 YNNKEL (reference sequence).

This clonotype was found a few times. This chain uses TRBV4-3 with TRBJ1-3, with 7 positions matching TRBD1. The CDR3 loop spans 17 amino acids. Germline CDR1 LGHNA, CDR2 YSLEER. V dropped 6 bases and J dropped 0; count of bases not matched to a gene: 11. The CDR3 loop is CASSLDRVQFSGNTIYF. The CDR3 nucleotides are TGCGCCAGCAGTCTCGACAGGGTTCAATTCTCTGGAAACACCATATATTTT.

The chain couples TRBV11-2 to TRBJ2-3, with D maybe TRBD1 (6 bases). The CDR3 extends over 17 amino acids. The V end lost 5 bases, the J end lost 1 base, and 19 bases lay between the germline ends. Germline V gene lookup returns CDR1 SGHAT and CDR2 FQNNGV. The CDR3 here is CASSPTGPGRGTDTQYF. The CDR3 DNA reads as TGTGCCAGCAGCCCGACAGGCCCCGGCCGGGGCACAGATACGCAGTATTTT.

This clonotype was detected many times. The genes are TRBV20-1 and TRBJ1-2, with D uncertain. Germline V gives CDR1 DFQATT, CDR2 SNEGSKA (reference sequence). Between the trimmed V and J ends, which lost 0 bases and 8 bases, there was a span of 19 bases. The CDR3 is made up of 15 amino acids. The CDR3 sequence: CSARDPGRAVGGYTF. The DNA for the CDR3 is TGCAGTGCTAGAGATCCTGGGAGGGCGGTGGGGGGCTACACCTTC.

The chain has TRBV9 and TRBJ2-1; 12 bases line up with TRBD2. Germline CDR1 is SGDLS and CDR2 is YYNGEE. CDR3 length equals 18 residues. Losses at the gene ends were 7 bases for V and 2 bases for J; bases not matched to a gene: 13. In nucleotides, the CDR3 is TGTGCCAGCGGTGGGGCTAGCGGGGGGGAGAGCGCCTACAATGAGCAGTTCTTC. This sequence encodes CASGGASGGESAYNEQFF.

This clonotype was seen more than once but under ten times. The genes are TRBV5-1 and TRBJ2-5, with 10 nucleotides matching TRBD1. J gave up 5 bases and V 2 bases, and 6 bases lay outside the gene matches. Germline V gene sequence: CDR1 SGHRS, CDR2 YFSETQ. This CDR3 spans 15 amino acids. CDR3 sequence reads: CASSFRQGAGETQYF. In nucleotides, the CDR3 is TGCGCCAGCAGCTTCAGACAGGGGGCCGGGGAGACCCAGTACTTC.

This clonotype was recorded many times. The rearrangement uses TRBV6-2 or TRBV6-3 and TRBJ2-1; the D call may be TRBD1 or TRBD2 (6 bases each). Trimming removed 5 bases at V and 0 bases at J, with 17 bases between. The CDR3 is 17 residues long. Germline values: CDR1 MNHEY, CDR2 SVGEGT. The DNA for the CDR3 is TGTGCCAGCAGTCAACACCGGGGGCCGTTCTCCTACAATGAGCAGTTCTTC. Its translation is CASSQHRGPFSYNEQFF.

This clonotype appeared many times. The chain links TRBV20-1 to TRBJ1-5, with no clear D. The CDR3 is 14 amino acids. V was pared by 0 bases and J by 9 bases, with 15 bases between. Per germline, CDR1 DFQATT and CDR2 SNEGSKA (reference sequence). The CDR3 here is CSAREQRSLGPQHF. The CDR3 coding sequence is TGCAGTGCTAGAGAACAGCGCTCCTTGGGGCCCCAGCATTTT.